Listed below are T cell receptor beta chains from one sample, sequenced in a study of control samples from healthy donors and cancer patients. The data were produced by immunoSEQ multiplex PCR, yet TCRdb's version contains in-frame clones alone and is incomplete. This table holds over 45,000 clones, around 90% found once. The sequenced material came from PBMCs. Receptor source: a man aged 30 to 39 with colorectal cancer. CDR3s include the opening cysteine and the closing phenylalanine or tryptophan. D genes are given only for firm matches.

DNA: TGCGCCAGCAGCCAAGAACTCTCCCGGGTGTGGAACACCATATATTTT
CDR3: CASSQELSRVWNTIYF
length: 16
D: -
J: TRBJ1-3
V: TRBV4-1

DNA: TGTGCCAGCAGTTACGGGACTAGCGTGAAGACAGATACGCAGTATTTT
CDR3: CASSYGTSVKTDTQYF
length: 16
D: TRBD2
J: TRBJ2-3
V: TRBV6-5

DNA: TGTGCCAGCCGCGGACAGGATCTTTACAATGAGCAGTTCTTC
CDR3: CASRGQDLYNEQFF
length: 14
D: TRBD1
J: TRBJ2-1
V: TRBV19

DNA: TGTGCCAGCAGTCTGACTACAGGGTTAGTGGGTTACACCTTC
CDR3: CASSLTTGLVGYTF
length: 14
D: -
J: TRBJ1-2
V: TRBV6-5

DNA: TGCGCCAGCAGCGGGACGGTGAACACCGGGGAGCTGTTTTTT
CDR3: CASSGTVNTGELFF
length: 14
D: -
J: TRBJ2-2
V: TRBV5-1

DNA: TGTGCCAGCAGCCGAATCGGTGCCGAAGCTTTCTTT
CDR3: CASSRIGAEAFF
length: 12
D: -
J: TRBJ1-1
V: TRBV7-9

DNA: TGTGCCAGCAGTTGGACAGTGAGCGAGCAGTTCTTC
CDR3: CASSWTVSEQFF
length: 12
D: -
J: TRBJ2-1
V: TRBV7-2

DNA: TGTGCCAGCAGCAAAGCGCTAGCGGGGGGCACAGATACGCAGTATTTT
CDR3: CASSKALAGGTDTQYF
length: 16
D: -
J: TRBJ2-3
V: TRBV21-1

DNA: TGTGCCAGCAGCACCAACCAGGGGGGGTACACTGAAGCTTTCTTT
CDR3: CASSTNQGGYTEAFF
length: 15
D: TRBD1
J: TRBJ1-1
V: TRBV5-6

DNA: TGCGCCAGCCGGACGGACAGGGTCACTGAAGCTTTCTTT
CDR3: CASRTDRVTEAFF
length: 13
D: TRBD1
J: TRBJ1-1
V: TRBV5-1